This entry lists 10 T cell receptor beta chains sequenced from one sample in a study of blood T cell repertoires in COVID-19 (dated by TCRdb to about 2020). Libraries were built with the immunoSEQ multiplex PCR assay. In its TCRdb copy, this immuneACCESS table keeps in-frame sequences only and misses some clones. Where compared with another copy, unresolved V genes explain less than half of these, and the others have no known cause. This sample comprises 190,000 or so clones, 75% to 85% of them detected only once. The ten largest clones take up approximately 12% of the sample. Sequencing input: PBMCs or T cells enriched from blood (not recorded which). These receptors were taken from a man in his forties or fifties who had recovered from COVID-19.

The chain combines TRBV27 with TRBJ2-1, with 7 nucleotides matching TRBD2. The J segment lost 9 bases and the V segment lost 3 bases, leaving 11 bases of the junction unmatched. Germline CDR1 is MNHEY and CDR2 is SMNVEV (reference sequence). This CDR3 is built from 15 residues. The CDR3 sequence is CASSFHGLGSGEQFF. CDR3 coding DNA: TGTGCCAGCAGTTTCCACGGACTAGGCTCTGGTGAGCAGTTCTTC.

The chain joins TRBV6-5 to TRBJ1-2, with TRBD1 matching 8 bases. The CDR3 runs 14 residues. The V and J ends lost 10 bases and 8 bases, in that order; junction bases with no gene match: 15. In germline, CDR1 is MNHEY, CDR2 SVGAGI. The CDR3 coding sequence is TGTGCCATAAAAGGCAGGGGGCAAGTATCCGGCTACACCTTC. This codes for CAIKGRGQVSGYTF.

Only a few counts were recorded for this clone. The gene calls are TRBV5-4 and TRBJ2-3, with 7 bases lining up with TRBD1. V lost 5 bases and J lost 7; bases outside the gene matches: 4. Germline loops: CDR1 SGHNT, CDR2 YYREEE (reference sequence). The CDR3 extends over 12 amino acids. CDR3 coding DNA: TGTGCCAGCAGTGCGGACAGGAATACGCAGTATTTT. This sequence encodes CASSADRNTQYF.

The chain is built from TRBV20-1 and TRBJ2-5, with unresolved D. Germline-derived CDR1 and CDR2 are DFQATT and SNEGSKA (reference sequence). This CDR3 spans 14 amino acids. V was shortened by 3 bases and J by 1 base, with 12 bases between the two germline ends. This chain's CDR3 is CSASNVPSQETQYF. The CDR3 DNA sequence: TGCAGTGCTAGTAACGTTCCTAGCCAAGAGACCCAGTACTTC.

This chain connects TRBV29-1 to TRBJ2-2; 8 bases are a match to TRBD1. The CDR3 is 13 amino acids. V lost 7 bases and J lost 3; bases outside the gene matches: 4. Germline V gene data show CDR1 as SQVTM and CDR2 as ANQGSEA. The CDR3 region has the DNA TGCAGCGCTGGGACAGGCTACACCGGGGAGCTGTTTTTT. It translates to CSAGTGYTGELFF.

This sequence joins TRBV11-2 and TRBJ2-7; tentatively, D is TRBD2 (6 bases). The CDR3 has 13 amino acids. Germline CDR1 and CDR2: SGHAT and FQNNGV. Trimming took off 5 bases at V and 3 bases at J, with 11 bases between the two ends. The DNA for the CDR3 is TGTGCCAGCAGCGGAGGAGGGAGCTACGAGCAGTACTTC. This codes for CASSGGGSYEQYF.

The chain combines TRBV14 with TRBJ1-1, with a weak D call TRBD1 (6 bases). Germline V CDR1 and CDR2: SGHDN, FVKESK. Deletions cut 0 bases from V and 5 bases from J, with 19 bases between. This CDR3 region has 17 residues. CDR3 bases: TGTGCCAGCAGCCAAGATAGGGGGGGCCTGGATGGGACTGAAGCTTTCTTT. Translating gives CASSQDRGGLDGTEAFF. Looking up the rest from reference TRBV14 and TRBJ1-1 gives the full variable domain: EAGVTQFPSHSVIEKGQTVTLRCDPISGHDNLYWYRRVMGKEIKFLLHFVKESKQDESGMPNNRFLAERTGGTYSTLKVQPAELEDSGVYFCASSQDRGGLDGTEAFFGQGTRLTVV.

V and J are TRBV12-3 or TRBV12-4 and TRBJ2-1; perhaps TRBD2 as D (5 bases). Trimming removed 6 bases from V and 8 bases from J, with 8 bases in between. The CDR3 is 11 amino acids. CDR3 coding DNA: TGTGCCAGCAGCCCGCGGGATGAGCAGTTCTTC. The encoded protein is CASSPRDEQFF.

This chain connects TRBV7-2 to TRBJ2-3; 9 bases match TRBD2. V lost 1 base to trimming and J lost 8 bases; unmatched junction nucleotides: 13. The CDR3 has 17 amino acids. The V gene's germline CDR1 is SGHTA and CDR2 FQGNSA. As DNA, the CDR3 is TGTGCCAGCAGCTTAGAATCCGGCAGGACTAGCGTCGGTACGCAGTATTTT. It yields the protein CASSLESGRTSVGTQYF.

About this clone itself: Germline is not matched at one junction end, which may reflect a read error. The CDR3 is CASSEGQGAYQPQHF. In DNA form, the CDR3 reads TGTGCCAGCAGCGAAGGACAGGGGGCGTATCAGCCCCAGCATTTT. The V call is TRBV2, the J call TRBJ1-5, with TRBD1 matching 11 bases. Germline CDR1 and CDR2: SNHLY and FYNNEI. The CDR3 has 15 amino acids.